This note documents a single TCR beta chain sequence. The antigen is unknown. The data were obtained in a study of cytomegalovirus exposure and HLA in healthy donors. Study-level results: An Asian-associated ancestry cluster reportedly showed fewer N-insertions than the approximately 700-donor mean in a later analysis. Across all donors, roughly uniform sequencing depth was an assumption of the presence/absence analyses.

Germline CDR1 and CDR2: PRHDT and FYEKMQ (reference sequence). CDR3 length: 16 amino acids. The trim removed 5 bases at V and 2 bases at J, leaving 8 bases unmatched. Researchers ran the PCR with 60 Vbeta and 13 Jbeta primers. Method: immunoSEQ multiplex PCR; TCRdb's copy keeps in-frame clones and lacks some. The table records around 130,000 clones, 65% to 90% of them present only once. The TCR originated in a man between 18 and 29 years old in good health and CMV-seronegative. The chain has TRBV13 and TRBJ2-3; 9 bases align to TRBD2. The sample consisted of PBMCs. The CDR3 here is CASSPRLADYTDTQYF. The CDR3 DNA is TGTGCCAGCAGCCCTCGACTAGCGGATTACACAGATACGCAGTATTTT.